The sequence of this TCR beta chain was determined in a study of blood T cell repertoires in COVID-19. Background on the study: Nucleic acid was either cDNA or gDNA, and it came from T cells, B-cell-depleted T cells, or PBMCs.

Between the trimmed V and J ends, which lost 1 base and 6 bases, there was a span of 12 bases. Germline V gene sequence: CDR1 LNHNV, CDR2 YYDKDF (reference sequence). The CDR3 covers 14 residues. Self-reported history from a screening survey and questionnaire set each donor's cohort. Donors in Cohort 3 counted as recovered after two negative PCRs, clearance, or symptom resolution. Original processing methods: Using reference gene primer amplification, nucleated cell counts were estimated. Sequencing was performed with immunoSEQ multiplex PCR; in TCRdb, only in-frame clones are kept and a portion is missing. The DNA was the basis for D and trimming; V, J and clone size are from that table. The table includes 350,000 to 450,000 clones, about nine tenths detected once.

The source material was PBMCs or T cells enriched from blood (not recorded which). V is TRBV15 and J is TRBJ2-5; a weak D match, TRBD2 (6 bases). This clonotype was obtained from a woman aged 25 to 39 who had recovered from COVID-19. CDR3 region: CATSRGGVGKTQYF. The CDR3 region has the DNA TGTGCCACCAGCAGAGGGGGGGTCGGAAAGACCCAGTACTTC.